This T cell receptor beta chain was documented in a study of blood T cell repertoires in COVID-19. Across the whole study: The United States, Italy and Spain supplied acute and convalescent COVID-19 samples.

V shed 3 bases and J shed 2 bases, with 19 bases lying between them. The germline V gene has CDR1 SNHLY and CDR2 FYNNEI. The length of the CDR3 is 17 residues. The repertoire was sequenced with immunoSEQ multiplex PCR; TCRdb's copy has only in-frame clones and lacks some. Among about 220,000 clones listed, under 90% were seen once. The sequenced sample was peripheral blood. The rearrangement joins TRBV2 to TRBJ1-1; D is perhaps TRBD1 (6 bases). This sequence was found in a woman of 80 years or more with acute or convalescent COVID-19. The CDR3 spells CASSDLYGTRGNTEAFF. CDR3 coding DNA: TGTGCCAGCAGTGATCTTTATGGGACACGGGGTAACACTGAAGCTTTCTTT.